A single sample is the source of the 6 T cell receptor beta chains below, sequenced in a study of CD8+ T cells in alopecia areata. Once RNA had been extracted, it was reverse transcribed into cDNA to act as the sequencing template. Profiling relied on immunoSEQ multiplex PCR, and the TCRdb table lists in-frame clones only, not all of them. The table has about 120,000 clones, around 50% seen once. Treatment indicated: oral pan-JAK inhibitor, 5-10 mg twice daily. The material was CD8+ T cells sorted from blood, obtained at week 24, from a patient treated with tofacitinib. The receptors were gathered from a human donor with alopecia areata.

The chain couples TRBV6-5 to TRBJ2-7, with D uncertain. Per the germline V gene, CDR1 is MNHEY and CDR2 is SVGAGI. V was pared by 4 bases and J by 3 bases, with 16 bases between. The CDR3 runs 15 residues. The CDR3 is CASSSSSPTLYEQYF. The CDR3, as DNA: TGTGCCAGCAGTTCCTCCTCCCCTACCCTCTACGAGCAGTACTTC.

The chain has TRBV30 and TRBJ2-7; D not certain. CDR1 and CDR2 (germline): GTSNPN, SVGIG (reference sequence). V was trimmed by 0 bases and J by 2 bases, leaving 8 bases between them. The CDR3 sequence is 13 residues long. The CDR3 is CAWSVLYPYEQYF. The CDR3, as DNA: TGTGCCTGGAGTGTACTTTATCCCTACGAGCAGTACTTC.

The CDR3 nucleotides are TGTGCCTGGAGTCGGGGGACAGGCAATCAGCCCCAGCATTTT. Translating gives CAWSRGTGNQPQHF. V gene TRBV30 combines with J gene TRBJ1-5, with TRBD1 identical over 7 bases. Germline CDR1 reads GTSNPN; CDR2 reads SVGIG (reference sequence). The ends lost 2 bases at V and 2 bases at J; junction bases unmatched: 3. The CDR3 consists of 14 residues.

The chain is built from TRBV6-5 and TRBJ2-2; D not certain. Germline CDR1 is MNHEY and CDR2 is SVGAGI. Trimming removed 4 bases from V and 3 bases from J, with 12 bases in between. This CDR3 is 15 amino acids long. CDR3 loop: CASSSRSTDTGELFF. The CDR3 nucleotides read TGTGCCAGCAGTTCCCGGTCCACAGACACCGGGGAGCTGTTTTTT.

This clone was counted only a few times. The rearrangement uses TRBV5-4 and TRBJ2-2; 9 nucleotides align to TRBD2. The CDR3 is made up of 15 amino acids. The ends lost 3 bases at V and 6 bases at J; junction bases unmatched: 6. The V gene's germline CDR1 is SGHNT and CDR2 YYREEE (reference sequence). This CDR3 reads CASSSGTSFSGELFF. The CDR3 DNA reads TGTGCCAGCAGCTCCGGGACTAGCTTTTCCGGGGAGCTGTTTTTT. Full variable domain (outside the CDR3, taken from reference TRBV5-4 and TRBJ2-2): ETGVTQSPTHLIKTRGQQVTLRCSSQSGHNTVSWYQQALGQGPQFIFQYYREEENGRGNFPPRFSGLQFPNYSSELNVNALELDDSALYLCASSSGTSFSGELFFGEGSRLTVL.

Only one count was recorded for this clone. The sample has other DNA sequences that encode this CDR3 too. V usage is TRBV29-1 and J usage is TRBJ1-1; D is unclear. The V end was cut by 1 base, the J end by 4 bases, with 1 base between. Germline V gene sequence: CDR1 SQVTM, CDR2 ANQGSEA. CDR3 length: 10 residues. The CDR3 nucleotides read TGCAGCGTTGAAGGCACTGAAGCTTTCTTT. Translating gives CSVEGTEAFF. Variable domain in full (rest from reference TRBV29-1 and TRBJ1-1): SAVISQKPSRDICQRGTSLTIQCQVDSQVTMMFWYRQQPGQSLTLIATANQGSEATYESGFVIDKFPISRPNLTFSTLTVSNMSPEDSSIYLCSVEGTEAFFGQGTRLTVV.